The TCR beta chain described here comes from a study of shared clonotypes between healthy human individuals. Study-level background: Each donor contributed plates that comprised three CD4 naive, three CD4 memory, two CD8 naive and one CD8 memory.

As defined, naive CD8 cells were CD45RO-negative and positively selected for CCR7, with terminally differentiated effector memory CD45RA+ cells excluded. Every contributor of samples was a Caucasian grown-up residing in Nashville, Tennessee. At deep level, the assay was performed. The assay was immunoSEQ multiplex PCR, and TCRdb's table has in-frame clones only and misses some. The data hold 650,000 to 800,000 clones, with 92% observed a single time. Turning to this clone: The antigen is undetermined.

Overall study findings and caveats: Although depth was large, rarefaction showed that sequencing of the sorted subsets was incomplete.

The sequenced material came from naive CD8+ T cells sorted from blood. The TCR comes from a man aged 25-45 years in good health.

CDR3 nucleotide sequence: TGTGCCAGCAGCTTTGGACGCGGGCGGTACGAGCAGTACTTC. Encoded protein: CASSFGRGRYEQYF. The chain couples TRBV27 to TRBJ2-7, with D possibly matching TRBD2 (5 bases). Trimming took 6 bases from V and 4 from J, leaving 16 bases between them. The CDR3 length is 14 residues. Germline V gene lookup returns CDR1 MNHEY and CDR2 SMNVEV (reference sequence).